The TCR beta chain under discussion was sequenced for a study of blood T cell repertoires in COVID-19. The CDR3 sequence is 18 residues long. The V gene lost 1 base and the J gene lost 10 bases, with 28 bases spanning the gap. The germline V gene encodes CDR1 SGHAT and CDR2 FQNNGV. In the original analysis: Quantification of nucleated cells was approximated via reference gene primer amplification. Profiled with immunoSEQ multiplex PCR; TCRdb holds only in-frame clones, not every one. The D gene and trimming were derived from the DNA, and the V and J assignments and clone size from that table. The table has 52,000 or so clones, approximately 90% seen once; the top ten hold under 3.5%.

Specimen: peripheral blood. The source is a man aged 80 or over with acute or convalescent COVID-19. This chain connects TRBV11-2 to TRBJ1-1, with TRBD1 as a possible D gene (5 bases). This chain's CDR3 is CASSLAQRIRTLHGPAFF. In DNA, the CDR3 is TGTGCCAGCAGCTTAGCTCAGAGAATTCGGACATTACACGGGCCAGCTTTCTTT. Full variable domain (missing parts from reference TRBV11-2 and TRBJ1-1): EAGVAQSPRYKIIEKRQSVAFWCNPISGHATLYWYQQILGQGPKLLIQFQNNGVVDDSQLPKDRFSAERLKGVDSTLKIQPAKLEDSAVYLCASSLAQRIRTLHGPAFFGQGTRLTVV.